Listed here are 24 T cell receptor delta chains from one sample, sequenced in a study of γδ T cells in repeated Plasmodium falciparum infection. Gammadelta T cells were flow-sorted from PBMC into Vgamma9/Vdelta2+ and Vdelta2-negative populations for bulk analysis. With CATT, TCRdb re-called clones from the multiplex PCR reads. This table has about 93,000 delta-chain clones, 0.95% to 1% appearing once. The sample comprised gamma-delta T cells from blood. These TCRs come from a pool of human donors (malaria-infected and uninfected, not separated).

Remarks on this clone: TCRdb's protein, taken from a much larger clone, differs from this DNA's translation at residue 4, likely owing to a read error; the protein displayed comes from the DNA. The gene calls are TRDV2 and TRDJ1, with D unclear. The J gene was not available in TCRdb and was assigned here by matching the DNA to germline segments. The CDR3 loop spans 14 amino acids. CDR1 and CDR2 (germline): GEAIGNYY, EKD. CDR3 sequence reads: CACGTGTVHRKLIF. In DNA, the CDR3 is TGTGCCTGTGGCACCGGGACCGTGCACAGGAAACTCATCTTT.

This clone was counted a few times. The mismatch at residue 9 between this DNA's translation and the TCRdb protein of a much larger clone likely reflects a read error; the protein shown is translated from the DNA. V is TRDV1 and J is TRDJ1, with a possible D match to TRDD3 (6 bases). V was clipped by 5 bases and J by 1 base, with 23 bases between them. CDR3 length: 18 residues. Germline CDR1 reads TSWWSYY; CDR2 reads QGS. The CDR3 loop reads CALGKPYWEIAGTDKLIF. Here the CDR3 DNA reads TGTGCTCTTGGGAAACCGTACTGGGAGATAGCGGGCACCGATAAACTCATCTTT.

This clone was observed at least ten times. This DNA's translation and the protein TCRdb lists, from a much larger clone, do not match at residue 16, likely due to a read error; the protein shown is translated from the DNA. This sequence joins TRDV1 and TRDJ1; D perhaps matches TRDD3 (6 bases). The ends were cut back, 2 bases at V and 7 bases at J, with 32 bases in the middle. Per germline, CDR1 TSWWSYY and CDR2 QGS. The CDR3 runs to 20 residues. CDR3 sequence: CALGENRRYPPPLLGRKLIF. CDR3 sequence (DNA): TGTGCTCTTGGGGAAAACCGTCGATATCCTCCCCCCTTACTGGGTCGTAAACTCATCTTT.

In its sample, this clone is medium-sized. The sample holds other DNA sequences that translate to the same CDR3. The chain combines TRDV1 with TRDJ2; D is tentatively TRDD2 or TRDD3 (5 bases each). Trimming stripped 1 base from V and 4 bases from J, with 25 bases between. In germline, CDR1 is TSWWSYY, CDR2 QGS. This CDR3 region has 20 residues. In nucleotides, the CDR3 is TGTGCTCTTGGGGAACCTCTCCTAAGTGGGATTTACGATGAGACAGCACAACTCTTCTTT. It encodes CALGEPLLSGIYDETAQLFF.

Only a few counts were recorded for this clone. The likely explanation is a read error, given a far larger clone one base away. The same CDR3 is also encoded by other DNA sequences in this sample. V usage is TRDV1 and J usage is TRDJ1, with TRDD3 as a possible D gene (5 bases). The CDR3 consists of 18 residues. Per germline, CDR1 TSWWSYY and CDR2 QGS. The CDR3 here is CALGDLNWPHKYTDKLIF. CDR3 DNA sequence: TGTGCTCTTGGGGATCTTAACTGGCCTCACAAGTACACCGATAAGCTCATCTTT.

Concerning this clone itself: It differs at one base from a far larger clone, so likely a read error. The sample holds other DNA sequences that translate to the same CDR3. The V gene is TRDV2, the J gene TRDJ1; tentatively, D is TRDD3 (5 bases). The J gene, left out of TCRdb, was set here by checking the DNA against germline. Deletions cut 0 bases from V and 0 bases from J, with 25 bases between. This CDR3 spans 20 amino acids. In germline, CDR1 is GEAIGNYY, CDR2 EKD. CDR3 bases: TGTGCCTGTGACACCGTGGGGTCGACAGGGGGTTCTCCCTACACCGATAAACTCATCTTT. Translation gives CACDTVGSTGGSPYTDKLIF.

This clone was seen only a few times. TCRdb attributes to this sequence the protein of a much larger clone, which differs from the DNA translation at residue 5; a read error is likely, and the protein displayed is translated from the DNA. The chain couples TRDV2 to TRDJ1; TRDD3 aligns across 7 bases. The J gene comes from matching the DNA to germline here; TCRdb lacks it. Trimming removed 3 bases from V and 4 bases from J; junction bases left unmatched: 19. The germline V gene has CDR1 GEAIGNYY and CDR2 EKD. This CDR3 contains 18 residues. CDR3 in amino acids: CACDAATGGGFTLDKLIF. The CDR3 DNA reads TGTGCCTGTGACGCCGCAACGGGCGGGGGATTTACCCTCGATAAACTCATCTTT.

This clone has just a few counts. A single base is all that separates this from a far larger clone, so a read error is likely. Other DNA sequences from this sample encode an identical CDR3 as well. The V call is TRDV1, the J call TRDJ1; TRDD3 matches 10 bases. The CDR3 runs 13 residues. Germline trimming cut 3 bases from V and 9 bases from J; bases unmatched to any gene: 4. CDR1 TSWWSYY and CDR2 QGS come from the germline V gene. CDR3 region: CALGEELGDELIF. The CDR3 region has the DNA TGTGCTCTTGGGGAGGAACTGGGGGATGAACTCATCTTT.

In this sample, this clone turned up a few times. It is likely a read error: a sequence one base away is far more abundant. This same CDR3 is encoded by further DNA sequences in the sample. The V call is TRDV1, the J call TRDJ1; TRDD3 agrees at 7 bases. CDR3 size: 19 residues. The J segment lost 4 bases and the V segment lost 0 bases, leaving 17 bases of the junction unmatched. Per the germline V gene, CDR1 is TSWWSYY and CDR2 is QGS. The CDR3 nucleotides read TGTGCTCTTGGGGAACTTCCTCACAACTGGGGAATATGCAACGATAAACTCATCTTT. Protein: CALGELPHNWGICNDKLIF.

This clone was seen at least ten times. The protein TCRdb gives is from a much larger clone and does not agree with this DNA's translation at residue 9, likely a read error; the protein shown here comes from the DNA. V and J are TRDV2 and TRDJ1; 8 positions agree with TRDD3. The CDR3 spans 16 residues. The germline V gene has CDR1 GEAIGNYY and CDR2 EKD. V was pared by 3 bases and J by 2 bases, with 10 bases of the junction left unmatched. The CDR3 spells CACDPLLGGTTDKLIF. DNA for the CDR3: TGTGCCTGTGACCCATTACTGGGGGGTACTACCGATAAACTCATCTTT.

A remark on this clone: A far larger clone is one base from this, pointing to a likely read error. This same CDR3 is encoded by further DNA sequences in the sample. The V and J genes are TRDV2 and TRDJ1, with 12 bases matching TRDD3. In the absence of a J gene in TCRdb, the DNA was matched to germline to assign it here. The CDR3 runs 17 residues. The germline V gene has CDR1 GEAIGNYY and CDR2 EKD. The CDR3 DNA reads TGTGCTTGTGACTTCAAACTGGGGGATACCAACACCGATAAACTCATCTTT. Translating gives CACDFKLGDTNTDKLIF.

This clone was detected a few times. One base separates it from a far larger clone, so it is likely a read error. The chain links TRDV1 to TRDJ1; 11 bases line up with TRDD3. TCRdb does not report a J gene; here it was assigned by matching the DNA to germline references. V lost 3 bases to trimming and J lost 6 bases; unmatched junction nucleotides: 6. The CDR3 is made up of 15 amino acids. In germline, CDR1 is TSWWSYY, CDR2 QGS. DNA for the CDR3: TGTGCTCTTGGGGAGCTCTCACTGGGGGATAATAAACTCATCTTT. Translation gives CALGELSLGDNKLIF.

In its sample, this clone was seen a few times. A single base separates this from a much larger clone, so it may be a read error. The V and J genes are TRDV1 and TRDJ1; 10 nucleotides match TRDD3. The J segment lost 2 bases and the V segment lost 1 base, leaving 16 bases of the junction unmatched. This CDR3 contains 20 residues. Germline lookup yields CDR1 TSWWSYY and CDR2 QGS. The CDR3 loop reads CALGERLMRYWGISTDKLIF. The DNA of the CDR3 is TGTGCTCTTGGGGAACGGCTGATGAGGTACTGGGGGATCAGTACCGATAAACTCATCTTT.

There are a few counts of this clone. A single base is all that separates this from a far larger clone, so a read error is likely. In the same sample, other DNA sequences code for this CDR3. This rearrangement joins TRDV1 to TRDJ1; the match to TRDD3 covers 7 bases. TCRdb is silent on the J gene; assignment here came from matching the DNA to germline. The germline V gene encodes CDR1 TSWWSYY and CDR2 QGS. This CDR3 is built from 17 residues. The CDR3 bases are TGTGCCCTTGAGGTTTCCCCCACTGGGGCGCTATTCAATAAACTCATCTTT. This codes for CALEVSPTGALFNKLIF.

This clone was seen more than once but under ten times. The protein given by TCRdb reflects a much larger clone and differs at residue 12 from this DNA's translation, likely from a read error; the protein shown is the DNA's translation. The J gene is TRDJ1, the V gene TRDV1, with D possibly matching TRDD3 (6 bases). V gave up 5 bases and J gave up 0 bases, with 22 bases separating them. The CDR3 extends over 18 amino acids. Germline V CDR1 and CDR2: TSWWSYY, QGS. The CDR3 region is CALGIHLGLGTYTDKLIF. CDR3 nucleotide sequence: TGTGCTCTTGGGATACACCTAGGCCTGGGGACCTACACCGATAAACTCATCTTT.

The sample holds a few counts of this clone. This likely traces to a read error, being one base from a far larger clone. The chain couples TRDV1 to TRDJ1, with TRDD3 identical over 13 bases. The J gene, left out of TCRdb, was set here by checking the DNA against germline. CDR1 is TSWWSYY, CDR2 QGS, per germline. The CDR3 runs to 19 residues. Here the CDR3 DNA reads TGTGCCCTTGGGACCATCTCCCGACTGGGGGATACGCAAGGCGATAAACTCATCTTT. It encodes CALGTISRLGDTQGDKLIF.

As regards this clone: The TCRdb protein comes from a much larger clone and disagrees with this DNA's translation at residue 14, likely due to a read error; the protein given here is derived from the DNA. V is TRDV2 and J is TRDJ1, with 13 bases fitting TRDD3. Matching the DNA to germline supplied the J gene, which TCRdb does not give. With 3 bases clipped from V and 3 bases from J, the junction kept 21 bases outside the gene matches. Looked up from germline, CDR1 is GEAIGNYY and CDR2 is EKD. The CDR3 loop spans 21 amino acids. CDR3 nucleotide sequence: TGTGCCTGTGACGGACTACTGGGGGATACGCAAGGGCGTAGGGCCCCCGATAAACTCATCTTT. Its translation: CACDGLLGDTQGRRAPDKLIF.

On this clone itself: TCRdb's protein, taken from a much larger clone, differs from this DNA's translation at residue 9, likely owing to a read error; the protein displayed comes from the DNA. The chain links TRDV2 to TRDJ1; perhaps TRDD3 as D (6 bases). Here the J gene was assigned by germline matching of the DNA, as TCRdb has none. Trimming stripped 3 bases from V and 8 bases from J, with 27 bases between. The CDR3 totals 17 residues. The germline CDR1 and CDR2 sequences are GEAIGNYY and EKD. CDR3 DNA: TGTGCCTGTGACCCCATCGGTTCAGCTGGGGACCTAAGCAAACTCATCTTT. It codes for CACDPIGSAGDLSKLIF.

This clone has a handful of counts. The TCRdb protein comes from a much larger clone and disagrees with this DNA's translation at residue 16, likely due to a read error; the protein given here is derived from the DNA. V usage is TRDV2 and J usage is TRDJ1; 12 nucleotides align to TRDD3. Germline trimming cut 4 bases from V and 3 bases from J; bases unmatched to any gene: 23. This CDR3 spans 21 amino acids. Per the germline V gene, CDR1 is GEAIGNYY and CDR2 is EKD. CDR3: CACEKLGLGDTTYSDADKLIF. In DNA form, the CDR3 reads TGTGCCTGTGAGAAACTAGGACTGGGGGATACAACCTACTCTGACGCCGATAAACTCATCTTT.

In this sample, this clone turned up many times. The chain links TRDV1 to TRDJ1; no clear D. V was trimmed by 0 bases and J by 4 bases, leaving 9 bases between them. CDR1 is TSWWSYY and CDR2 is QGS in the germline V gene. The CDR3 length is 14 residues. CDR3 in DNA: TGTGCTCTTGGGGAACTAGTCCCCGACGATAAACTCATCTTT. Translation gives CALGELVPDDKLIF.

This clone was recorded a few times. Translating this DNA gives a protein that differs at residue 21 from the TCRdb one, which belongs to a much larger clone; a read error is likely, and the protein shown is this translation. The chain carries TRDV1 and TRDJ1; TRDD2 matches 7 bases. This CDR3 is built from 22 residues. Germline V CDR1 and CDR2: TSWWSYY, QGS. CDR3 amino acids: CALGELNCIIKAFLIGTDKLTF. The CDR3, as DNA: TGTGCTCTTGGGGAACTCAACTGCATCATAAAGGCCTTCCTTATAGGAACCGATAAACTCACCTTT.

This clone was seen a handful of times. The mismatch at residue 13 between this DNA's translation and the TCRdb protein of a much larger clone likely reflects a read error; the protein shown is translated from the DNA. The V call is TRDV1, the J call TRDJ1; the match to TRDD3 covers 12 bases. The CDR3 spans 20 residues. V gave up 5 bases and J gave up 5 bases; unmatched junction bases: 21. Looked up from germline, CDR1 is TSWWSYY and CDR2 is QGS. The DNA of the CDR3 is TGTGCTCTTGGGATATCCTTCTTCCTGGGGGATACGGAGGGGCTTGATAAACTCATCTTT. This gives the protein CALGISFFLGDTEGLDKLIF.

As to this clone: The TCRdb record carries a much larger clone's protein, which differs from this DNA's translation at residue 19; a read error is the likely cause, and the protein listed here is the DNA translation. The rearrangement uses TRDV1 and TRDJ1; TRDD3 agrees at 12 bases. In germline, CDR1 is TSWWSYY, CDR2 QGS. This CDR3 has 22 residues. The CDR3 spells CALGDFPQKRVLGDTRADELIF. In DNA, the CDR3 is TGTGCTCTTGGGGATTTCCCGCAGAAGAGGGTTCTGGGGGATACGCGGGCCGATGAACTCATCTTT.

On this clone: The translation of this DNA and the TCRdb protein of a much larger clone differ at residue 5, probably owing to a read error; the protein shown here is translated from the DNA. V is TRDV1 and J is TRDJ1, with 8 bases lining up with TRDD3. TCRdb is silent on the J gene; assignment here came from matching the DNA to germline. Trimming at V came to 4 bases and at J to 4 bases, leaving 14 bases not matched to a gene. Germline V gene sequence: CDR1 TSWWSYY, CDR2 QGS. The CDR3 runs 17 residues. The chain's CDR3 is CALGAASFWGRHDKLIF. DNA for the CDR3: TGTGCTCTTGGGGCCGCTTCCTTCTGGGGGAGACACGATAAACTCATCTTT.